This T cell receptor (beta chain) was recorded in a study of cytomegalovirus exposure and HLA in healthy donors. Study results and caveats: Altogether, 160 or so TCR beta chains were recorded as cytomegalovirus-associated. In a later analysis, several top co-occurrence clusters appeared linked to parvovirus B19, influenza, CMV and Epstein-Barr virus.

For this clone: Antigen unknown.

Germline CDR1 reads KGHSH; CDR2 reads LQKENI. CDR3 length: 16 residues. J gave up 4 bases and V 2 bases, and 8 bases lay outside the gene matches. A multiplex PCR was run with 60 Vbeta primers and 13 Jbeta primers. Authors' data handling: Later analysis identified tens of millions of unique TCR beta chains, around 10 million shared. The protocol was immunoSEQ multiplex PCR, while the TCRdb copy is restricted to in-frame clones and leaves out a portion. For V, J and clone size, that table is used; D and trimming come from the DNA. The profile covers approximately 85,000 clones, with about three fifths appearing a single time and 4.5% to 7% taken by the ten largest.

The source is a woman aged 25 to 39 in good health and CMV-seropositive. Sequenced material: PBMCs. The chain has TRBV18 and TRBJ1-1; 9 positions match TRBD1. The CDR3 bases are TGTGCCAGCTCACCAACTACAGGGGGCTGGGGCACTGAAGCTTTCTTT. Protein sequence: CASSPTTGGWGTEAFF.